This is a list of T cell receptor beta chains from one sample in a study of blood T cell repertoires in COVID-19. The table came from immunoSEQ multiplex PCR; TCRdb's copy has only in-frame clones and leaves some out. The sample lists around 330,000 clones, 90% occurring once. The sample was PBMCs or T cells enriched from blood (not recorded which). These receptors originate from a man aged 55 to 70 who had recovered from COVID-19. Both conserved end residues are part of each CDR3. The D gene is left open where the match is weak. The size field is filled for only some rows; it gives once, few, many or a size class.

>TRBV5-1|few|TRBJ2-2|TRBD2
TGCGCCAGCAGCTTTCGGCGGGAGGACACCGGGGAGCTGTTTTTT
CASSFRREDTGELFF
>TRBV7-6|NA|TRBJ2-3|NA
TGTGCCAGCAGCTTAGTGGGGACTGTAGCAGACACAGATACGCAGTATTTT
CASSLVGTVADTDTQYF
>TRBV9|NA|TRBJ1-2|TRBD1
TGTGCCAGCAGCGCCAGGGGGAATGGCTACACCTTC
CASSARGNGYTF
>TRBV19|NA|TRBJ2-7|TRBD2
TGTGCCAGTAGTCCAAGACTAGCGGGGGGATACGAGCAGTACTTC
CASSPRLAGGYEQYF
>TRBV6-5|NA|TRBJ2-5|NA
TGTGCCAGCAGTCGGACCCAGGGAATTGGGACCCAGTACTTC
CASSRTQGIGTQYF
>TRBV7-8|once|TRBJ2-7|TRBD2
TGTGCCAGCAGCCAGGGAGGGACGAGCTCCTACGAGCAGTACTTC
CASSQGGTSSYEQYF
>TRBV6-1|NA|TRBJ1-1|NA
TGTGCCAGCAGTGATCTGAGATTGAACACTGAAGCTTTCTTT
CASSDLRLNTEAFF
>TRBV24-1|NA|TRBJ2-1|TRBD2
TGTGCCACCAGCCCCGGGGGGTATGGGGAGCAGTTCTTC
CATSPGGYGEQFF
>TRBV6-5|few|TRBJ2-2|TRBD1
TGTGCCAGCAGGGGGACAGATACCGGGGAGCTGTTTTTT
CASRGTDTGELFF
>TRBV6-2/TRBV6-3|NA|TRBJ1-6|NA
TGTGCCAGCAGTTACCTTCAGGGAAATAATTCACCCCTCCACTTT
CASSYLQGNNSPLHF
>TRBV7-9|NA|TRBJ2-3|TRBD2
TGTGCCAGCAGCCCCGGGACTAGCGGGGGGCGCAGCACAGATACGCAGTATTTT
CASSPGTSGGRSTDTQYF
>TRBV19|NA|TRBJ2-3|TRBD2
TGTGCCAGTAGTATGTGGCATTGGACTAGCGGGAGAGGTATTTTAACAGATACGCAGTATTTT
CASSMWHWTSGRGILTDTQYF
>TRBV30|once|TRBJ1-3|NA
TGTGCCTGGAGTGTTAGACGCGTCCAAGGGGGACGGGGAAACACCATATATTTT
CAWSVRRVQGGRGNTIYF
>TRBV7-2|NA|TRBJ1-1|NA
TGTGCCAGCAGCTTAGATCACGGGGGAAGAACTGAAGCTTTCTTT
CASSLDHGGRTEAFF
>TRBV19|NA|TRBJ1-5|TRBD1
TGTGCCAGTAGGACCCGGACAGGGCTTTATCAGCCCCAGCATTTT
CASRTRTGLYQPQHF
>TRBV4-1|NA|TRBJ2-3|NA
TGCGCCAGCAGCCAAGATTTCAGGCGGGAAATCACAGATACGCAGTATTTT
CASSQDFRREITDTQYF
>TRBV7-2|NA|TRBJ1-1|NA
TGTGCCAGCAGCCGCCCCACTATGATTCTCCCTGAAGCTTTCTTT
CASSRPTMILPEAFF
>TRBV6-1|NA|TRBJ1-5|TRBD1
TGTGCCAGCAGTGAGGGAATTACAGGGGTTCAGCCCCAGCATTTT
CASSEGITGVQPQHF
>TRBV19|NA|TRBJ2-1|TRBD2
TGTGCCAGTAGTACCCCGGGACTAAGGCACGAGCAGTTCTTC
CASSTPGLRHEQFF
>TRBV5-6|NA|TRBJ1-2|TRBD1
TGTGCCAGCAGCCCTACGACAGGGCCCTACTATGGCTACACCTTC
CASSPTTGPYYGYTF
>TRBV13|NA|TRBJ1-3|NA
TGTGCCAGCAGCTTAGGGCCAGGGACTTCTAGAAACACCATATATTTT
CASSLGPGTSRNTIYF
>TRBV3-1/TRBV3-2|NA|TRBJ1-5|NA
TGTGCCAGCAGCCCGCGGCGGGCTACGCCCCAGCATTTT
CASSPRRATPQHF
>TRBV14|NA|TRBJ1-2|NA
TGTGCCAGCAGCCTGGGTCAGGGGCTAGGCTATGGCTACACCTTC
CASSLGQGLGYGYTF
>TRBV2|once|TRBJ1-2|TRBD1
TGTGCCAGCAGTGTTTCGGGACAGGCCTATGGCTACACCTTC
CASSVSGQAYGYTF
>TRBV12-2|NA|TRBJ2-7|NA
TGTGCAAGTCGCTTACGGGATGCGGACGAGCAGTACTTC
CASRLRDADEQYF
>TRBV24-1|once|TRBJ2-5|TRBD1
TGTGCCACCAGTGATATCGGGACAGGAGTTCAAGAGACCCAGTACTTC
CATSDIGTGVQETQYF